This T cell receptor (beta chain) was obtained from a study of shared clonotypes between healthy human individuals. The wider study: Used for every donor were three CD4 naive, three CD4 memory, two CD8 naive and one CD8 memory plate.

The CDR3 covers 12 residues. CDR1 and CDR2 (germline): MDHEN, SYDVKM. Trimming removed 6 bases at V and 4 bases at J, with 9 bases between. There are a few counts of this clone. Its antigen is undetermined. Overall study results and limits: Some naive CD4 clonotypes, around 5%, turned up in common across several donors.

The data were produced by immunoSEQ multiplex PCR, yet TCRdb's version contains in-frame clones alone and is incomplete. This table has millions of clones, around 90% appearing once. Sequenced material: naive CD4+ T cells sorted from blood. Subset in this sample: CD45RA+ positively selected. The chain couples TRBV28 to TRBJ1-1, with TRBD1 as a possible D gene (5 bases). The sequence derives from a young man in good health. CDR3 sequence (DNA): TGTGCCAGCAGGGGGGGGAGCACTGAAGCTTTCTTT. Protein product: CASRGGSTEAFF.